This TCR beta chain was documented in a study of T cell clones after liver transplantation. Profiled with immunoSEQ multiplex PCR; TCRdb holds only in-frame clones, not every one. Seen here are roughly 18,000 clones, over 75% observed once, and the top ten hold over 10%. The CDR3 covers 16 residues. Trimming took 2 bases from V and 7 from J, leaving 21 bases between them. Germline assignment: CDR1 MNHEY and CDR2 SMNVEV (reference sequence). The source was CD8+ T cells from blood, collected approximately 3.5 years after liver transplant. The TCR sequence derives from a human patient who received a liver transplant. The graft donor may have given rise to some T cells. V and J are TRBV27 and TRBJ2-7; tentatively, D is TRBD1 or TRBD2 (6 bases each). CDR3 bases: TGTGCCAGCAGTTTAACAACGACAGGAGGGGTCGGGGAGCAGTACTTC. Its protein is CASSLTTTGGVGEQYF.